This T cell receptor beta chain was recorded in a study of blood T cell repertoires in COVID-19. In this sample, this clone turned up a few times. V lost 3 bases to trimming and J lost 2 bases, with 16 bases between them. Looked up from germline, CDR1 is LGHDT and CDR2 is YNNKEL (reference sequence). This CDR3 has 17 residues. As handled by the study authors: Estimation of nucleated cell counts was performed using reference gene primer amplification. Measured with immunoSEQ multiplex PCR; TCRdb has only the in-frame clones, and not every one. For V, J and clone size, that table is used; D and trimming come from the DNA. Among under 170,000 clones listed, 80% to 90% were seen once.

The sample was peripheral blood. This sequence originates from an older man with acute or convalescent COVID-19. The chain couples TRBV3-1 (or the pseudogene TRBV3-2) to TRBJ2-2; TRBD1 is a possible D gene (6 bases). For the CDR3, the DNA is TGTGCCAGCAGCCACCAGTCGACAGGAGCTAACACCGGGGAGCTGTTTTTT. This gives the protein CASSHQSTGANTGELFF.